The source of this T cell receptor beta chain is a study of shared clonotypes between healthy human individuals. Whole-study results and caveats: Sharing across four donors was seen in around 5% of naive CD4 clonotypes.

The CDR3 runs 14 residues. From germline, CDR1 is SEHNR and CDR2 FQNEAQ (reference sequence). Trimming took off 5 bases at V and 0 bases at J, with 11 bases between the two ends. Donors included only healthy HIV-negative adults lacking recent acute infections or vaccinations. Genomic DNA belonging to each subset was distributed in equal measure over several immunoSEQ plates. In the original processing: ImmunoSEQ junction-only sequences lacked quality scores, so their filtering differed. Data came from immunoSEQ multiplex PCR; TCRdb stores just in-frame clones and leaves some out. V and J calls and clone size follow that table, whereas D and trimming were derived from the DNA. The sample lists roughly 2.5 million clones; approximately 90% were seen once. On this clone itself: The antigen is not known. At the DNA level, this CDR3 is encoded by other sequences in the same sample as well.

This clonotype was obtained from a man in his late teens or twenties in good health. Sequencing input: naive CD4+ T cells sorted from blood. Specified subset: CD45RA+ positively selected. The V call is TRBV7-9, the J call TRBJ2-7, with D perhaps TRBD1 or TRBD2 (5 bases each). In DNA, the CDR3 is TGTGCCAGCAGCCTCCGGGACCTCTCCTACGAGCAGTACTTC. Protein sequence: CASSLRDLSYEQYF.